A single sample gave rise to the 11 T cell receptor beta chains below, sequenced in a study of blood T cells in healthy people across ages. Primed by a sample-barcoded 5' primer and a J-beta primer mix, a second PCR proceeded for about 7 to 11 cycles. TCRdb called the 5' RACE reads again in MiXCR, with one record for every CDR3 protein. This repertoire shows hundreds of thousands of distinct CDR3 sequences, more than 40% found once; its top ten account for approximately 19%. The sample comprised blood. These receptors all come from a man aged 55 to 69 in good health.

This clonotype was seen a few times. V is TRBV7-9 and J is TRBJ2-7; TRBD1 matches 7 bases. V was clipped by 3 bases and J by 3 bases; unmatched bases: 5. The CDR3 extends over 14 amino acids. CDR1 and CDR2 (germline): SEHNR, FQNEAQ (reference sequence). The CDR3 nucleotides are TGTGCCAGCAGCTTTCCGGGACAGAGCTACGAGCAGTACTTC. Its protein product is CASSFPGQSYEQYF.

This clonotype was seen a few times. This sequence joins TRBV28 and TRBJ2-7; tentatively, D is TRBD1 (6 bases). The V gene's germline CDR1 is MDHEN and CDR2 SYDVKM. This CDR3 contains 13 residues. The V and J ends lost 9 bases and 3 bases respectively, with 15 bases between them. CDR3: CASIRTASYEQYF. CDR3 DNA sequence: TGTGCCAGTATCAGGACAGCGAGCTACGAGCAGTACTTC.

CDR3 nucleotide sequence: TGCAGCGTTGATCGCCGAGGTACGCAGTATTTT. It encodes CSVDRRGTQYF. The chain joins TRBV29-1 to TRBJ2-3; D is undetermined. Germline CDR1 is SQVTM and CDR2 is ANQGSEA. Trimming left V 3 bases short and J 8 bases short, with 9 bases between. The CDR3 runs 11 residues.

The rearrangement joins TRBV6-5 to TRBJ2-5, with D perhaps matching TRBD2 (6 bases). Germline loops: CDR1 MNHEY, CDR2 SVGAGI. CDR3 length: 14 amino acids. V was shortened by 6 bases and J by 5 bases, with 16 bases between the two germline ends. CDR3 sequence: CASRGGLLRETQYF. The CDR3 DNA is TGTGCCAGCAGGGGGGGACTCCTCCGGGAGACCCAGTACTTC.

The gene calls are TRBV11-3 and TRBJ1-1; perhaps TRBD1 as D (5 bases). Germline V gives CDR1 SGHNT, CDR2 YENEEA. With 6 bases removed from V and 3 bases from J, the gap between germline ends came to 11 bases. The CDR3 is 13 amino acids. Here the CDR3 reads CASRNKGYTEAFF. Here the CDR3 DNA reads TGTGCCAGCAGAAACAAGGGGTACACTGAAGCTTTCTTT. Complete variable domain (other parts from reference TRBV11-3 and TRBJ1-1): EAGVVQSPRYKIIEKKQPVAFWCNPISGHNTLYWYLQNLGQGPELLIRYENEEAVDDSQLPKDRFSAERLKGVDSTLKIQPAELGDSAVYLCASRNKGYTEAFFGQGTRLTVV.

Only a few counts were recorded for this clonotype. J is TRBJ2-5 and V is TRBV6-5; D is perhaps TRBD1 (7 bases). The assigned J gene may be wrong: the sequence end matches TRBJ2-7 better. CDR1 is MNHEY and CDR2 is SVGAGI in the germline V gene. CDR3 length: 15 amino acids. The CDR3 is CASTLLGGGRSEQYF. The CDR3 DNA reads TGTGCCAGCACCCTACTCGGAGGGGGCCGATCCGAGCAGTACTTC.

The V and J genes are TRBV12-3 or TRBV12-4 and TRBJ1-1; D is ambiguous. This CDR3 is built from 11 residues. V was cut by 8 bases and J by 1 base, with 5 bases left in between. The CDR3 DNA reads TGTGCCAGCGTTGCGAACACTGAAGCTTTCTTT. As protein: CASVANTEAFF.

The table lists this clonotype with a count of one. A single base separates this from a much larger clone, so it may be a read error. V usage is TRBV3-1 and J usage is TRBJ1-5; D might be TRBD1 (5 bases). Germline lookup yields CDR1 LGHDT and CDR2 YNNKEL (reference sequence). The CDR3 is made up of 15 amino acids. The germline V and J ends were trimmed by 1 base and 8 bases, with 15 bases remaining between them. For the CDR3, the DNA is TGTGCCAGCAGCCAAGGGCGGGGGGGGAATAAGCCCCAGCATTTT. It encodes CASSQGRGGNKPQHF.

This clonotype came up a few times. The chain carries TRBV7-2 and TRBJ2-1; D assignment may be TRBD1 or TRBD2 (6 bases each). Per the germline V gene, CDR1 is SGHTA and CDR2 is FQGNSA. Trimming took off 1 base at V and 5 bases at J, with 9 bases between the two ends. This CDR3 is built from 14 residues. The CDR3 loop is CASSLVRGHNEQFF. DNA of the CDR3: TGTGCCAGCAGCTTAGTTCGGGGGCACAATGAGCAGTTCTTC.

Note on this clonotype: A much larger clone is a single base away; this may be a read error. The chain uses TRBV10-3 and TRBJ2-4, with 7 bases that match TRBD1. The DNA end lines up better with TRBJ2-7; the J call may be wrong. Germline lookup yields CDR1 ENHRY and CDR2 SYGVKD. The CDR3 has 19 amino acids. CDR3 sequence reads: CAISDGLTGKAGWTYEQYF. The DNA of the CDR3 is TGTGCCATCAGTGATGGCTTGACAGGGAAAGCAGGATGGACCTACGAGCAGTACTTC.

This clonotype was seen more than once but under ten times. The V and J genes are TRBV29-1 and TRBJ2-7; 7 positions agree with TRBD1. Germline V gene sequence: CDR1 SQVTM, CDR2 ANQGSEA. The CDR3 sequence is 13 residues long. V trimming: 1 base; J trimming: 4 bases; junction bases outside the gene matches: 4. The CDR3 is CSVEGTGVYEQYF. DNA of the CDR3: TGCAGCGTTGAAGGTACAGGGGTATACGAGCAGTACTTC.